This TCR beta chain was documented in a study of spatial heterogeneity in lung cancer. This CDR3 spans 15 amino acids. V lost 7 bases, J lost 4 bases, and 11 bases stayed unmatched. Germline CDR1 SGHVS, CDR2 FQNEAQ. This clonotype has ten or more counts. TCRdb reprocessed the 5' RACE reads with MiXCR, giving one entry per CDR3 protein. The data contain some 21,000 distinct CDR3 sequences, over 3% of them singletons. Time point: sample taken at primary tumor resection. The authors sequenced whole RNA from tumor, nontumor lung or frozen PBMC without sorting. The sequencing used PBMCs, collected at surgery. The gene calls are TRBV7-8 and TRBJ1-2; TRBD1 matches at 8 bases. This TCR was recovered from a female donor with early-stage non-small cell lung cancer. CDR3 bases: TGTGCCAGCACCCAACCGGGACAGGATTTCTATGGCTACACCTTC. Its protein is CASTQPGQDFYGYTF.